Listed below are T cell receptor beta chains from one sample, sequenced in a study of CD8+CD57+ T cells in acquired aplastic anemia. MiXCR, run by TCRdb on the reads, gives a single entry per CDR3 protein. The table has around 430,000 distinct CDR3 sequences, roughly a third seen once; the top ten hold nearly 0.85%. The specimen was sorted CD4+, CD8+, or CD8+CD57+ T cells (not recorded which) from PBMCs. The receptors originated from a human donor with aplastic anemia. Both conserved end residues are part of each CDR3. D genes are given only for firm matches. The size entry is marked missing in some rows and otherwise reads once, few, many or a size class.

cdr3_nt: TGTGCCAGCAGTCTCAACAGGAGATTCTCTGGAAACACCATATATTTT; cdr3_aa: CASSLNRRFSGNTIYF; v_call: TRBV14; j_call: TRBJ1-3; d_call: .; clone_size: few
cdr3_nt: TGCAGTGCTAGAGACGGGCTCAGGGGTGGGAATTCACCCCTCCACTTT; cdr3_aa: CSARDGLRGGNSPLHF; v_call: TRBV20-1; j_call: TRBJ1-6; d_call: .; clone_size: many
cdr3_nt: TGTGCCAGCAGGCTGTCGGTGGCGGGGGGTGGAGTAGATACGCAGTATTTT; cdr3_aa: CASRLSVAGGGVDTQYF; v_call: TRBV11-2; j_call: TRBJ2-3; d_call: TRBD2; clone_size: few
cdr3_nt: TGTGCCAGCAGTGAAGCCCCGGGACAGGGGGACGAGCAGTACTTC; cdr3_aa: CASSEAPGQGDEQYF; v_call: TRBV2; j_call: TRBJ2-7; d_call: TRBD1; clone_size: many
cdr3_nt: TGTGCCAGCAGCCTAGGGGCAAGGGGCACTGAAGCTTTCTTT; cdr3_aa: CASSLGARGTEAFF; v_call: TRBV9; j_call: TRBJ1-1; d_call: .; clone_size: .
cdr3_nt: TGTGCTAGCAGCTTAGGGTCGGGGGGCGTGAAGTACAATGAGCAGTTCTTC; cdr3_aa: CASSLGSGGVKYNEQFF; v_call: TRBV7-7; j_call: TRBJ2-1; d_call: .; clone_size: few
cdr3_nt: TGCGCCAGCAGTGAAAGCAGGGAGACCCAGTACTTC; cdr3_aa: CASSESRETQYF; v_call: TRBV10-1; j_call: TRBJ2-5; d_call: .; clone_size: many
cdr3_nt: TGTGCCAGCAGCCAAGATTCCCAGGGGCTGTTCGGAGGCTACACCTTC; cdr3_aa: CASSQDSQGLFGGYTF; v_call: TRBV4-2; j_call: TRBJ1-2; d_call: .; clone_size: .
cdr3_nt: TGTGCCAGCACCTTCGTTTCCACAGGGATAGGCACCGGGGAGCTGTTTTTT; cdr3_aa: CASTFVSTGIGTGELFF; v_call: TRBV11-2; j_call: TRBJ2-2; d_call: .; clone_size: few
cdr3_nt: TGTGCCAGCAGCTTGGCCCCCTCTGACGAGCAGTACTTC; cdr3_aa: CASSLAPSDEQYF; v_call: TRBV2; j_call: TRBJ2-7; d_call: .; clone_size: .